The entry that follows covers one T cell receptor beta chain sequence. As yet, its antigen is unknown. None of the donors, who were healthy HIV-negative adults, had recently had acute infections or vaccinations. How the authors handled the data: Junction-only sequences without quality scores came from ImmunoSEQ, so filtering differed. Here immunoSEQ multiplex PCR was the method, and the copy in TCRdb shows in-frame clones only, minus some. V and J calls and clone size come straight from that table; D and trimming were deduced from the DNA. The table records about 460,000 clones, roughly four fifths of them present only once. This specimen comes from a study of shared clonotypes between healthy human individuals. The study's findings and limits: A limitation of the genetic and exposure-history diversity represented arose from few donors.

V was shortened by 4 bases and J by 4 bases, with 17 bases between the two germline ends. The CDR3 loop spans 15 amino acids. The germline CDR1 and CDR2 sequences are SGHRS and YFSETQ. Sequenced sample: PBMCs. The TCR sequence derives from a woman between 40 and 55 years old in good health. Some clones in this sample may be carry-over from other donors' samples. The chain links TRBV5-1 to TRBJ1-2; D remains ambiguous. The CDR3: CASSPEARESYGYTF. As DNA, the CDR3 is TGCGCCAGCAGCCCGGAAGCTCGGGAATCCTATGGCTACACCTTC.